This paragraph covers one T cell receptor beta chain sequence. The data stem from a study of blood T cell repertoires in COVID-19. In the study overall: Researchers got acute and convalescent COVID-19 samples from the United States, Italy and Spain. PBMCs, B-cell-depleted T cells, or T cells provided the cDNA or gDNA that made up the material.

This CDR3 spans 17 amino acids. Germline CDR1 reads MGHDK; CDR2 reads SYGVNS. The V segment lost 5 bases and the J segment 6 bases; nucleotides outside the gene matches: 16. Study processing details: It was from reference gene primer amplification that nucleated cell counts were estimated. The repertoire was sequenced with immunoSEQ multiplex PCR; TCRdb's copy has only in-frame clones and lacks some. That table supplies the V and J calls and clone size; D and trimming were determined from the DNA. In the table there are roughly 150,000 clones, about 80% of which are singletons. This TCR was recovered from an elderly woman with acute or convalescent COVID-19. The sample consisted of peripheral blood. The genes are TRBV25-1 and TRBJ2-7, with TRBD2 identical over 10 bases. CDR3 sequence (DNA): TGTGCCAGCAGTCCCCGTGGGGCTAGCGGGGGTGTCCGCGAGCAGTACTTC. This codes for CASSPRGASGGVREQYF.